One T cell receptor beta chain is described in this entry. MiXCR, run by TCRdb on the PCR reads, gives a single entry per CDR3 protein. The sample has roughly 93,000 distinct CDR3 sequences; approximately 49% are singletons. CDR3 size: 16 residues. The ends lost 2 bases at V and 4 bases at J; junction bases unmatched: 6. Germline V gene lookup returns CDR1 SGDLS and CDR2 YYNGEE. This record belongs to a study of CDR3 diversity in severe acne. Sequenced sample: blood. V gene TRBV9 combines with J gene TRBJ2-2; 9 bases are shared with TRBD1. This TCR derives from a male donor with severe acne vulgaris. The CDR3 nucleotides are TGTGCCAGCAGCGTGGGGACAGGGATGGGCACCGGGGAGCTGTTTTTT. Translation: CASSVGTGMGTGELFF. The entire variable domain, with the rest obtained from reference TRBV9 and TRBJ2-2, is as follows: DSGVTQTPKHLITATGQRVTLRCSPRSGDLSVYWYQQSLDQGLQFLIQYYNGEERAKGNILERFSAQQFPDLHSELNLSSLELGDSALYFCASSVGTGMGTGELFFGEGSRLTVL.